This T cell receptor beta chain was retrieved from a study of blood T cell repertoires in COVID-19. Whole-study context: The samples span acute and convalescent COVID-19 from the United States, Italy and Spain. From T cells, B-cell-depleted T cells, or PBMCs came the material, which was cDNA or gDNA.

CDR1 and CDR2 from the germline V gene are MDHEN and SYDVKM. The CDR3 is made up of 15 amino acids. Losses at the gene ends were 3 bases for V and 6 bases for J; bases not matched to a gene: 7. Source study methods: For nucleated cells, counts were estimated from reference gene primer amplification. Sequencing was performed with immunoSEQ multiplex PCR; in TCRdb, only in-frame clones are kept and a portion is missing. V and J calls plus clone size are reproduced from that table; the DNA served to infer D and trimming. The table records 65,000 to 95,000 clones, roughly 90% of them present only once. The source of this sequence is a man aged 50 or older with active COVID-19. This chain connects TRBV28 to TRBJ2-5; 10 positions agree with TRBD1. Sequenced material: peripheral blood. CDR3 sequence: CASSLRGDRGKTQYF. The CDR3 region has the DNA TGTGCCAGCAGTTTGCGGGGGGACAGGGGAAAGACCCAGTACTTC. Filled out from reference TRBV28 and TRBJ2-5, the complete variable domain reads DVKVTQSSRYLVKRTGEKVFLECVQDMDHENMFWYRQDPGLGLRLIYFSYDVKMKEKGDIPEGYSVSREKKERFSLILESASTNQTSMYLCASSLRGDRGKTQYFGPGTRLLVL.